Each of the 25 T cell receptor beta chains below was sequenced from the same sample in a study of blood T cells in healthy people across ages. A sample-barcoded 5' primer and a J-beta primer mix were used in a second PCR of about 7 to 12 cycles. TCRdb independently ran MiXCR on the 5' RACE reads; one entry per CDR3 protein. The table lists about 780,000 distinct CDR3 sequences, around two thirds of them singletons. The material sequenced was blood. The receptors come from a man younger than 45 in good health.

V is TRBV9 and J is TRBJ2-3; no definite D call. From germline, CDR1 is SGDLS and CDR2 YYNGEE. The CDR3 spans 13 residues. Between the trimmed V and J ends, which lost 3 bases and 6 bases, there was a span of 11 bases. This CDR3 reads CASSEAWPDTQYF. CDR3 sequence (DNA): TGTGCCAGCAGCGAGGCATGGCCCGATACGCAGTATTTT.

The chain couples TRBV14 to TRBJ2-7, with D perhaps given as TRBD1 or TRBD2 (5 bases each). V was clipped by 3 bases and J by 2 bases, with 14 bases between them. CDR1 is SGHDN and CDR2 is FVKESK in the germline V gene. The CDR3 length is 15 residues. Written as DNA, the CDR3 is TGTGCCAGCAGCCACAGGGCTCGGGGAGCCTACGAGCAGTACTTC. Encoded protein: CASSHRARGAYEQYF. Combining the CDR3 with reference TRBV14 and TRBJ2-7 gives the whole variable domain EAGVTQFPSHSVIEKGQTVTLRCDPISGHDNLYWYRRVMGKEIKFLLHFVKESKQDESGMPNNRFLAERTGGTYSTLKVQPAELEDSGVYFCASSHRARGAYEQYFGPGTRLTVT.

The rearrangement links TRBV29-1 to TRBJ2-2; no reliable D call. The CDR3 runs 17 residues. The germline CDR1 and CDR2 sequences are SQVTM and ANQGSEA. V dropped 3 bases and J dropped 0 bases, with 17 bases sitting between them. CDR3 sequence: CSVERGAPQPNTGELFF. Here the CDR3 DNA reads TGCAGCGTTGAGAGAGGTGCTCCGCAGCCGAACACCGGGGAGCTGTTTTTT.

The genes are TRBV6-5 and TRBJ1-2; a weak D match, TRBD1 (6 bases). Germline loops: CDR1 MNHEY, CDR2 SVGAGI. The germline V and J ends were trimmed by 0 bases and 1 base, with 15 bases remaining between them. This CDR3 is 17 amino acids long. Written as DNA, the CDR3 is TGTGCCAGCAGTTACTCTGGGGGGCGACCTTATAACTATGGCTACACCTTC. This translates into CASSYSGGRPYNYGYTF.

The chain links TRBV15 to TRBJ1-4; 9 nucleotides agree with TRBD1. This CDR3 has 16 residues. Per germline, CDR1 LNHNV and CDR2 YYDKDF (reference sequence). V lost 5 bases and J lost 0; bases outside the gene matches: 4. In nucleotides, the CDR3 is TGTGCCACCAGCGGGGGACAGGGTTCAACTAATGAAAAACTGTTTTTT. Its protein product is CATSGGQGSTNEKLFF.

The chain links TRBV6-2 or TRBV6-3 to TRBJ2-5, with D maybe TRBD1 (6 bases). Germline V gene sequence: CDR1 MNHEY, CDR2 SVGEGT. The CDR3 runs 16 residues. Trimming stripped 4 bases from V and 2 bases from J, with 17 bases between. The CDR3 loop is CASSSLPPGQQETQYF. For the CDR3, the DNA is TGTGCCAGCAGTTCCCTCCCCCCCGGACAGCAAGAGACCCAGTACTTC.

The V and J genes are TRBV19 and TRBJ1-5, with D uncertain. V was pared by 4 bases and J by 3 bases, with 7 bases between. The CDR3 length is 13 residues. Per germline, CDR1 LNHDA and CDR2 SQIVND (reference sequence). CDR3 sequence reads: CASSKSDNQPQHF. The DNA for the CDR3 is TGTGCCAGTAGTAAGTCGGACAATCAGCCCCAGCATTTT.

J is TRBJ1-4 and V is TRBV7-2; D gene uncertain. The germline gives CDR1 SGHTA, CDR2 FQGNSA. The CDR3 has 15 amino acids. V was pared by 1 base and J by 5 bases, with 11 bases between. The CDR3 sequence: CASSLVGRINEKLFF. CDR3 in DNA: TGTGCCAGCAGCTTAGTAGGACGGATAAATGAAAAACTGTTTTTT.

The chain combines TRBV20-1 with TRBJ2-5, with 8 nucleotides matching TRBD1. CDR1 is DFQATT, CDR2 SNEGSKA, per germline (reference sequence). The V and J ends lost 3 bases and 5 bases, in that order; junction bases with no gene match: 5. This CDR3 spans 13 amino acids. The CDR3, as DNA: TGCAGTGCTAGCGGCAGGGGGCACGAGACCCAGTACTTC. Protein: CSASGRGHETQYF.

The CDR3 reads CASSASGGATHEQYF. As DNA, the CDR3 is TGTGCCAGCAGCGCCTCAGGGGGCGCGACCCACGAGCAGTACTTC. This chain uses TRBV9 with TRBJ2-7, with TRBD1 matching over 8 bases. The CDR3 is 15 amino acids. Germline V CDR1 and CDR2: SGDLS, YYNGEE. The junction had 10 bases not matched to a gene; V was cut back by 3 bases and J by 5 bases.

This clonotype was picked up one time. V is TRBV4-2 and J is TRBJ2-1; 9 bases match TRBD1. CDR3 length: 16 amino acids. Losses at the gene ends were 4 bases for V and 6 bases for J; bases not matched to a gene: 10. Germline loops: CDR1 LGHNA, CDR2 YNFKEQ. The CDR3 region is CASSRQDRGRSNEQFF. The CDR3 DNA reads as TGTGCCAGCAGCCGGCAGGACAGGGGTCGGTCCAATGAGCAGTTCTTC.

This clonotype was found a few times. The rearrangement joins TRBV7-2 to TRBJ2-6; D gene ambiguous. This CDR3 has 14 residues. The V end lost 6 bases, the J end lost 7 bases, and 13 bases lay between the germline ends. The germline V gene has CDR1 SGHTA and CDR2 FQGNSA. The CDR3 bases are TGTGCCAGCAGGCTAAGGTTCGAAGCCAACGTCCTGACTTTC. Amino acids: CASRLRFEANVLTF.

The V gene is TRBV16, the J gene TRBJ1-4; D is ambiguous. Trimming cost V 4 bases and J 5 bases, with 14 bases left between them. Germline values: CDR1 KGHSY, CDR2 FQNENV. This CDR3 region has 15 residues. CDR3 bases: TGTGCCAGCAGCCCCTCCCCAGCTTCGAATGAAAAACTGTTTTTT. Translation gives CASSPSPASNEKLFF. Combining the CDR3 with reference TRBV16 and TRBJ1-4 gives the whole variable domain GEEVAQTPKHLVRGEGQKAKLYCAPIKGHSYVFWYQQVLKNEFKFLISFQNENVFDETGMPKERFSAKCLPNSPCSLEIQATKLEDSAVYFCASSPSPASNEKLFFGSGTQLSVL.

This clonotype has only one observation. CDR3 loop: CASSPIGASYNEQFF. CDR3 nucleotides: TGTGCCAGCAGCCCAATAGGGGCGTCCTACAATGAGCAGTTCTTC. The rearrangement uses TRBV12-3 or TRBV12-4 and TRBJ2-1; D perhaps matches TRBD1 (5 bases). This CDR3 has 15 amino acids. Trimming shortened V by 6 bases and J by 1 base, and 13 bases separated the two germline ends.

The CDR3 coding sequence is TGTGCCAGCAGCCAAGATTTCCCGTCCTATAATTCACCCCTCCACTTT. It specifies CASSQDFPSYNSPLHF. The rearrangement uses TRBV4-2 and TRBJ1-6, with D hard to call. V lost 0 bases and J lost 1, with 7 bases in between. The germline gives CDR1 LGHNA, CDR2 YNFKEQ. The CDR3 length is 16 residues.

The chain is built from TRBV3-1 and TRBJ2-5; D ambiguous. The end of the DNA aligns better with TRBJ2-1, so the J call may be wrong. Germline lookup yields CDR1 LGHDT and CDR2 YNNKEL (reference sequence). This CDR3 comprises 15 residues. DNA for the CDR3: TGTGCCAGCAGCCACGATGCGCGGTACCAAGAGACCCAGTTCTTC. It is translated as CASSHDARYQETQFF.

The rearrangement joins TRBV6-6 to TRBJ2-7; D gene ambiguous. Near its end, the DNA agrees better with TRBJ2-5, so the J call may be wrong. From germline, CDR1 is MNHNY and CDR2 SVGAGI (reference sequence). This CDR3 is 13 amino acids long. The CDR3 loop is CASRYRLGETQYF. The CDR3 region has the DNA TGTGCCAGCAGGTACCGCCTCGGAGAGACCCAGTACTTC.

The rearrangement links TRBV7-9 to TRBJ2-3; TRBD1 matches 7 bases. The CDR3 sequence is 13 residues long. CDR1 SEHNR and CDR2 FQNEAQ come from the germline V gene (reference sequence). J gave up 4 bases and V 5 bases, and 3 bases lay outside the gene matches. CDR3 coding DNA: TGTGCCAGCAGCCAGGGGGACCCAGATACGCAGTATTTT. Protein: CASSQGDPDTQYF.

The chain is built from TRBV7-8 and TRBJ2-5; the D gene could be TRBD1 or TRBD2 (6 bases each). This CDR3 comprises 14 residues. V dropped 5 bases and J dropped 7 bases, with 17 bases sitting between them. Per germline, CDR1 SGHVS and CDR2 FQNEAQ. CDR3 sequence reads: CASSHGGTQRTQYF. The DNA for the CDR3 is TGTGCCAGCAGCCACGGGGGCACGCAACGGACCCAGTACTTC.

The chain has TRBV7-8 and TRBJ1-5; TRBD1 is a possible D gene (5 bases). Germline CDR1 is SGHVS and CDR2 is FQNEAQ. V was cut by 0 bases and J by 7 bases, with 13 bases left in between. This CDR3 has 15 amino acids. DNA for the CDR3: TGTGCCAGCAGCTTAGCGCCGGGGCGAGGGCAGCCCCAGCATTTT. Its protein product is CASSLAPGRGQPQHF.

This sequence joins TRBV11-2 and TRBJ2-1; 8 nucleotides align to TRBD2. There are 16 residues in the CDR3. Germline trimming cut 5 bases from V and 7 bases from J; bases unmatched to any gene: 13. Germline lookup yields CDR1 SGHAT and CDR2 FQNNGV. For the CDR3, the DNA is TGTGCCAGCAGCCCCCATTTCGGCGGGGGGTTGAATGAGCAGTTCTTC. It specifies CASSPHFGGGLNEQFF.

The V call is TRBV7-9, the J call TRBJ1-1; D possibly corresponds to TRBD1 (6 bases). V lost 6 bases and J 1 base, leaving 12 bases between the germline ends. The CDR3 is made up of 14 amino acids. CDR1 and CDR2 (germline): SEHNR, FQNEAQ (reference sequence). The CDR3 DNA reads TGTGCCAGCAGTTTGGGGGGCGCGAACACTGAAGCTTTCTTT. Its protein is CASSLGGANTEAFF.

The chain links TRBV6-2 or TRBV6-3 to TRBJ2-1, with 11 bases aligning to TRBD1. The CDR3 loop spans 13 amino acids. The ends lost 11 bases at V and 15 bases at J; junction bases unmatched: 15. Per germline, CDR1 MNHEY and CDR2 SVGEGT. Written as DNA, the CDR3 is TGTGCCTACGCCCGGGACAGGGGGAATGAGTTGTTCTTC. Translated: CAYARDRGNELFF.

The chain combines TRBV20-1 with TRBJ1-2, with TRBD1 matching 8 bases. Germline V CDR1 and CDR2: DFQATT, SNEGSKA (reference sequence). The CDR3 runs to 14 residues. Trimming at V came to 3 bases and at J to 3 bases, leaving 6 bases not matched to a gene. The CDR3 region has the DNA TGCAGTGCTAGGTGGACAGGGTGGGACTATGGCTACACCTTC. Translating it yields CSARWTGWDYGYTF.

V gene TRBV7-2 combines with J gene TRBJ2-7, with TRBD2 as a possible D gene (6 bases). The germline CDR1 and CDR2 sequences are SGHTA and FQGNSA. CDR3 size: 16 residues. Trimming shortened V by 3 bases and J by 3 bases, and 18 bases separated the two germline ends. The DNA for the CDR3 is TGTGCCAGCAGCTTTCTAGGCGGGGACTTCCACTACGAGCAGTACTTC. Translation gives CASSFLGGDFHYEQYF. The entire variable domain, with the rest obtained from reference TRBV7-2 and TRBJ2-7, is as follows: GAGVSQSPSNKVTEKGKDVELRCDPISGHTALYWYRQSLGQGLEFLIYFQGNSAPDKSGLPSDRFSAERTGGSVSTLTIQRTQQEDSAVYLCASSFLGGDFHYEQYFGPGTRLTVT.